This TCR beta chain appears in the sequencing data of a study of blood T cell repertoires in COVID-19. Profiled with immunoSEQ multiplex PCR; TCRdb holds only in-frame clones, not every one. The data show over 200,000 clones, with around 83% seen just once and about 5.7% held by the top ten. V lost 3 bases to trimming and J lost 4 bases, with 4 bases between them. This CDR3 is 13 amino acids long. As concerns this clone: This same CDR3 is encoded by further DNA sequences in the sample.

Specimen: peripheral blood. This clonotype was sampled from a man at least 80 years old with acute or convalescent COVID-19. The chain uses TRBV12-3 or TRBV12-4 and TRBJ2-6, with D unresolved. For the CDR3, the DNA is TGTGCCAGCAGTTTTCTCGGGGCCAACGTCCTGACTTTC. Protein sequence: CASSFLGANVLTF.